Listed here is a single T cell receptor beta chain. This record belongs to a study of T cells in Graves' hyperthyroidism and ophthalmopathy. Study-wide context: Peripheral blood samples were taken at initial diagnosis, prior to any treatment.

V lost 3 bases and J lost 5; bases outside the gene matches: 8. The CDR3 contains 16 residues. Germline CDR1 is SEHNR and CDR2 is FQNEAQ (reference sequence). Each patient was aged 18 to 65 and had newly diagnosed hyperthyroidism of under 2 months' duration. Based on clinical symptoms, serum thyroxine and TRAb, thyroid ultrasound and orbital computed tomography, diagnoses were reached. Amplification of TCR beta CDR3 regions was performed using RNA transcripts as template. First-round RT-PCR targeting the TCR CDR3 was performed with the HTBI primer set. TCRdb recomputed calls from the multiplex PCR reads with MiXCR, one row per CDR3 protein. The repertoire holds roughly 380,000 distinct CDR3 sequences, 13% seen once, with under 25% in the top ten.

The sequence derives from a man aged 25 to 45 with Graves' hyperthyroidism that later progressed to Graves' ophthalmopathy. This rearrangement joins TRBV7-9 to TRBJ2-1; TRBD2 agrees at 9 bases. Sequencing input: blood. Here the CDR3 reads CASSFLRGGHDNEQFF. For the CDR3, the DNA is TGTGCCAGCAGCTTCTTGCGGGGGGGCCATGACAATGAGCAGTTCTTC.